This T cell receptor beta chain is from a study of low-dose radiotherapy and immunotherapy resistance in tumors. At the level of the study: Patients took aspirin 300 mg by mouth once daily. This continued for four cycles, starting on cycle 1 day 1.

Time point of the sample: after trial treatment. Treatment in this sample: LDRT plus nivolumab, ipilimumab, low-dose cyclophosphamide and aspirin (RACIN trial). Along with nivolumab and ipilimumab, donors received aspirin, low-dose cyclophosphamide and low-dose radiotherapy. Advanced solid tumors without tumor-infiltrating lymphocytes were required for inclusion. The V gene's germline CDR1 is KGHSH and CDR2 LQKENI. V lost 4 bases to trimming and J lost 1 base, with 11 bases between them. CDR3 length: 15 residues. First-strand cDNA used TRAV- and TRBV-specific primers, covering alpha and beta chains. TCR amplification ran 20 PCR cycles using constant-region and V-primer adapter primers. TCRdb used MiXCR to reprocess the reads, holding one entry per CDR3 protein. The data show almost 45,000 distinct CDR3 sequences, around 25% seen once.

The receptor's source is a male donor with prostate cancer. Material: PBMCs, obtained after low-dose radiotherapy plus immunotherapy. The rearrangement links TRBV18 to TRBJ1-5; possible D gene TRBD1, 5 bases. The CDR3 is CASSQQGASNQPQHF. CDR3 nucleotide sequence: TGTGCCAGCTCACAGCAGGGTGCAAGCAATCAGCCCCAGCATTTT. The full variable domain, its missing parts supplied by reference TRBV18 and TRBJ1-5, is NAGVMQNPRHLVRRRGQEARLRCSPMKGHSHVYWYRQLPEEGLKFMVYLQKENIIDESGMPKERFSAEFPKEGPSILRIQQVVRGDSAAYFCASSQQGASNQPQHFGDGTRLSIL.